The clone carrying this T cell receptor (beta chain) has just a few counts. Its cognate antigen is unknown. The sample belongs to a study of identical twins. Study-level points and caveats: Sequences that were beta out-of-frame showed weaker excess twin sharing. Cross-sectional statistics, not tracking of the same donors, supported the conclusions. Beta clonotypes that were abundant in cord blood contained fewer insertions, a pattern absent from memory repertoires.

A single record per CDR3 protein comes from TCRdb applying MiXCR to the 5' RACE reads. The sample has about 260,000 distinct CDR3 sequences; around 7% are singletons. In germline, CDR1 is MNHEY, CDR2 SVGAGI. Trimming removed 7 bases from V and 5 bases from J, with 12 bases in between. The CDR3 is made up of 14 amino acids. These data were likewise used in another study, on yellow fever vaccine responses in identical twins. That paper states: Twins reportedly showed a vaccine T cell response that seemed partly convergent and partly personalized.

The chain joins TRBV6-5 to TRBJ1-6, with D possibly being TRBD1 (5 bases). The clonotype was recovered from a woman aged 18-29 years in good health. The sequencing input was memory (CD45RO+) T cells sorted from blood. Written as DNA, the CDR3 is TGTGCCAGCACTTTGACAGCCCATAATTCACCCCTCCACTTT. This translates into CASTLTAHNSPLHF.